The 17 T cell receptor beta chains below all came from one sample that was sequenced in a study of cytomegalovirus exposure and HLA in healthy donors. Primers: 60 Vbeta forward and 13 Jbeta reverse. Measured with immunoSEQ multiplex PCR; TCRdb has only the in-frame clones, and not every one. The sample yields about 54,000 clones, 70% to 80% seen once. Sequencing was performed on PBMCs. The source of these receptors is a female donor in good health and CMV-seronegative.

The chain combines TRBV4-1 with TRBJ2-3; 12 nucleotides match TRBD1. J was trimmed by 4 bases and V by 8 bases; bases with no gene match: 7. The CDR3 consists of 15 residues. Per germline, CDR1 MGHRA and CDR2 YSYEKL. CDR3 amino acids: CASGPGQGAPDTQYF. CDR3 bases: TGCGCCAGCGGGCCGGGACAGGGGGCTCCAGATACGCAGTATTTT.

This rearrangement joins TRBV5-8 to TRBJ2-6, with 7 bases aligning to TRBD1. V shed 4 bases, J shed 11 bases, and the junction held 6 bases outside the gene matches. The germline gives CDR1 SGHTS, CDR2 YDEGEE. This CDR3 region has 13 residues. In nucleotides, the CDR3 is TGTGCCAGCAGCAGAAGGGACAGTTACGTCCTGACTTTC. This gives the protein CASSRRDSYVLTF.

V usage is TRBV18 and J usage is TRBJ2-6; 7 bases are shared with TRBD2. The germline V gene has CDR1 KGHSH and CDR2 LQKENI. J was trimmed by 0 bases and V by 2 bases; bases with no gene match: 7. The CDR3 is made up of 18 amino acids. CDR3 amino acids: CASSPAGVFSSGANVLTF. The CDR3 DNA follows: TGTGCCAGCTCACCAGCGGGGGTTTTTAGCTCTGGGGCCAACGTCCTGACTTTC.

CDR3 DNA sequence: TGTGCCAGCAGGGGGACCGGAGGGGGCAATCAGCCCCAGCATTTT. Translating it yields CASRGTGGGNQPQHF. The chain carries TRBV2 and TRBJ1-5; a possible D gene is TRBD1 (5 bases). V lost 6 bases to trimming and J lost 2 bases, with 14 bases between them. CDR3 size: 15 residues. Germline assignment: CDR1 SNHLY and CDR2 FYNNEI.

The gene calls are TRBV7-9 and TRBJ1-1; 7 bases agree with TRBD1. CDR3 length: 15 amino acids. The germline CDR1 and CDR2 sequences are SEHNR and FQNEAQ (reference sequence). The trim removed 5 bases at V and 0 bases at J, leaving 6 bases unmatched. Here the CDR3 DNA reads TGTGCCAGCAGCCCCAGGGGGGCGATGAACACTGAAGCTTTCTTT. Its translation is CASSPRGAMNTEAFF.

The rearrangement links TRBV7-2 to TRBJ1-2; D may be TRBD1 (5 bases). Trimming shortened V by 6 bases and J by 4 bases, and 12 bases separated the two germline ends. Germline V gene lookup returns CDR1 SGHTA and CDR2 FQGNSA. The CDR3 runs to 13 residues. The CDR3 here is CASSRQTIYGYTF. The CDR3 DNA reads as TGTGCCAGCAGTAGACAGACGATCTATGGCTACACCTTC.

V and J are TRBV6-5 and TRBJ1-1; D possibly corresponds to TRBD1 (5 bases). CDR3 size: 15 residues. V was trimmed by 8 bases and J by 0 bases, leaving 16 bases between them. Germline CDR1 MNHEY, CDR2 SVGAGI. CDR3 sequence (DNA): TGTGCCAGCTGGGCAGGGAAGTTTATGAACACTGAAGCTTTCTTT. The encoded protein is CASWAGKFMNTEAFF.

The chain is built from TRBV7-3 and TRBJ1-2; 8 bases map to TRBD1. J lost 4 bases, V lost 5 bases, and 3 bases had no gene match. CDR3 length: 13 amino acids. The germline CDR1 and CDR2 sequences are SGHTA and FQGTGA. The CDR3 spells CASSPGGGYGYTF. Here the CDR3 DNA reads TGTGCCAGCAGCCCAGGGGGCGGCTATGGCTACACCTTC.

CDR3 residues: CASNQGGSNEKLFF. The CDR3 coding sequence is TGTGCCAGCAACCAGGGAGGTTCTAATGAAAAACTGTTTTTT. The chain employs TRBV9 and TRBJ1-4; possible D gene TRBD1, 5 bases. Germline lookup yields CDR1 SGDLS and CDR2 YYNGEE. V shed 6 bases and J shed 3 bases, with 12 bases lying between them. CDR3 size: 14 residues. Combining the CDR3 with reference TRBV9 and TRBJ1-4 gives the whole variable domain DSGVTQTPKHLITATGQRVTLRCSPRSGDLSVYWYQQSLDQGLQFLIQYYNGEERAKGNILERFSAQQFPDLHSELNLSSLELGDSALYFCASNQGGSNEKLFFGSGTQLSVL.

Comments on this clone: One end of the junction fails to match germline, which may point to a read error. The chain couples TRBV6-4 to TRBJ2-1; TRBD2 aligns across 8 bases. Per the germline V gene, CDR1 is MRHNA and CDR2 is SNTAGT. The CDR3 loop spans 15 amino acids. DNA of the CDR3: TGTGCCAGCAGTGACTCGGGCGGGGGGTACAATGGGCAGTTCTTC. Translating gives CASSDSGGGYNGQFF.

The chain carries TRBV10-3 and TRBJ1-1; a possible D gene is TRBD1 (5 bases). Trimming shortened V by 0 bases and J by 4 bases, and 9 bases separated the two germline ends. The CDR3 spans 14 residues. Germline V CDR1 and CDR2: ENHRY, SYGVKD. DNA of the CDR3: TGTGCCATCAGTGAGTCGTTCGGGGGCACTGAAGCTTTCTTT. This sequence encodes CAISESFGGTEAFF.

The CDR3 DNA follows: TGTGCTAGTGGTAAGGACAGATACACTGAAGCTTTCTTT. Protein sequence: CASGKDRYTEAFF. This chain links TRBV12-5 with TRBJ1-1, with D possibly being TRBD1 (6 bases). This CDR3 is built from 13 residues. The ends were cut back, 5 bases at V and 3 bases at J, with 10 bases in the middle. Per germline, CDR1 LGHNT and CDR2 FRNRAP.

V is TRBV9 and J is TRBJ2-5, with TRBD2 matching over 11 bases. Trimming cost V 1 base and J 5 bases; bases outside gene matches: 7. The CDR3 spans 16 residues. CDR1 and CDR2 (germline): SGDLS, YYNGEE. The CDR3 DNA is TGTGCCAGCAGCGTACTAGCGGGGGGCGTTGGGGAGACCCAGTACTTC. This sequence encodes CASSVLAGGVGETQYF.

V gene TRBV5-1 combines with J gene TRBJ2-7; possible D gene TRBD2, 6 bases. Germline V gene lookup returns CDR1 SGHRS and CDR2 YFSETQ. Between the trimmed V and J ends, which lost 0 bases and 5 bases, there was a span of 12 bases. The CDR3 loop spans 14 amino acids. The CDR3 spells CASSLGGLHNEQYF. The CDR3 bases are TGCGCCAGCAGCTTGGGGGGACTCCACAACGAGCAGTACTTC.

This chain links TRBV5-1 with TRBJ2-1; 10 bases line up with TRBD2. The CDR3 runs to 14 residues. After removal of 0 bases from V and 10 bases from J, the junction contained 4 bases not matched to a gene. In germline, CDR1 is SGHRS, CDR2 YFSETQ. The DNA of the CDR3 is TGCGCCAGCAGCTTGGTACCTAGCGGGGGAGAGCAGTTCTTC. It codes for CASSLVPSGGEQFF.

The CDR3 coding sequence is TGTGCCAGCAGTGAAGGTTGGCGGCTGAACACCGGGGAGCTGTTTTTT. This translates into CASSEGWRLNTGELFF. The chain couples TRBV6-1 to TRBJ2-2; D remains unclear. The CDR3 covers 16 residues. CDR1 is MNHNS and CDR2 is SASEGT in the germline V gene. V was pared by 1 base and J by 1 base, with 10 bases between.

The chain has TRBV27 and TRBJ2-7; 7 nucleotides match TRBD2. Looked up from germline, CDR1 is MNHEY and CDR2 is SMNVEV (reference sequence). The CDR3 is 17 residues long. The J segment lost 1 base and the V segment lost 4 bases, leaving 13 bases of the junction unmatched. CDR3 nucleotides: TGTGCCAGCAGTTCAGCGGGATCTAGGGTGGGGTCCTACGAGCAGTACTTC. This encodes CASSSAGSRVGSYEQYF.